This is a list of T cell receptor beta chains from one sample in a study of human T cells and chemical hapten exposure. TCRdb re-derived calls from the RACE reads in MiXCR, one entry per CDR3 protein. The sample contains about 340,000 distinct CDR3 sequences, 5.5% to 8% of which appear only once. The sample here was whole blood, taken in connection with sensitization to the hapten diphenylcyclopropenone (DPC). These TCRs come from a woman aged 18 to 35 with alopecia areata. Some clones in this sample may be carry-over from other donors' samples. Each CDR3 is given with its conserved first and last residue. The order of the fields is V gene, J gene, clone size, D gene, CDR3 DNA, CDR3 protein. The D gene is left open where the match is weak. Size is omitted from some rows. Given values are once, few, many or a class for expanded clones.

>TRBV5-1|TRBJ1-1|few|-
TGCGCCAGCAGCGCAGGTCGGGGAATGAACACTGAAGCTTTCTTT
CASSAGRGMNTEAFF
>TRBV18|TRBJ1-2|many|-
TGTGCCAGCTCACCACCTGGCCTAATCTATGGCTACACCTTC
CASSPPGLIYGYTF
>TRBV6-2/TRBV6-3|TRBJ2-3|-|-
TGTGCCAGCCAGCCAGGGCGGGAAGTAGATACGCAGTATTTT
CASQPGREVDTQYF
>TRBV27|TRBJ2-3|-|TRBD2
TGTGCCAGCAGTTTAAGTACGGGACTAGCGGGGGGGATTAGCACAGATACGCAGTATTTT
CASSLSTGLAGGISTDTQYF
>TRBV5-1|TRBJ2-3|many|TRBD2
TGCGCCAGCAGCTTGGGTTGGACTAGCAAAATGGTGGATACGCAGTATTTT
CASSLGWTSKMVDTQYF
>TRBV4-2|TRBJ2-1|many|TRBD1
TGTGCCAGCAGCCAAGCGGGGCAGGGGGCCCATGAGCAGTTCTTC
CASSQAGQGAHEQFF
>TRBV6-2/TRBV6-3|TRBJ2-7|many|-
TGTGCCAGCCGAACGGAGGGCACGGTCTCCTACGAGCAGTACTTC
CASRTEGTVSYEQYF
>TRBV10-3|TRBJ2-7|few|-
TGTGCCATCAGTGAGTCGGAGCTCGGCAGCCGCTTGGATCCCTACGAGCAGTACTTC
CAISESELGSRLDPYEQYF
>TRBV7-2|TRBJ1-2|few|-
TGTGCCAGCAGCTTAGGATTACATAACTATGGCTACACCTTC
CASSLGLHNYGYTF
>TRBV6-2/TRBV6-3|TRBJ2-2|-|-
TGTGCCAGCAGTTATTACAGGGTAGAGACCGGGGAGCTGTTTTTT
CASSYYRVETGELFF
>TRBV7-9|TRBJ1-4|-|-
TGTGCCAGCAGCTTGTCAGGCTACGGTGGTGAAAAACTGTTTTTT
CASSLSGYGGEKLFF
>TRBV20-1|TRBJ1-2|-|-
TGCAGTGCTAGGAACACCTATGGCTACACCTTC
CSARNTYGYTF
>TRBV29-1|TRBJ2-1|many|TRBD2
TGCAGCGGGGAGCGGGGATACGGCGACAATGAGCAGTTCTTC
CSGERGYGDNEQFF
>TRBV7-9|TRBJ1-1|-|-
TGTGCCAGCAGCTTAGGCCGGGGACCGAACACTGAAGCTTTCTTT
CASSLGRGPNTEAFF
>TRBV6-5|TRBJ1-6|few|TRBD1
TGTGCCAGCAGAGGGACAGGGGGGTCACCCCTCCACTTT
CASRGTGGSPLHF
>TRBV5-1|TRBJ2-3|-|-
TGCGCCAGCAGCGTAACTGGGGCCACAGATACGCAGTATTTT
CASSVTGATDTQYF
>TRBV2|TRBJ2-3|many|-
TGTGCCAGCAATTTTCAAGGGGCTGGGGCACGAGGAGATACGCAGTATTTT
CASNFQGAGARGDTQYF
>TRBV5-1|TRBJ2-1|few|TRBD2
TGCGCCAGCAGCTTCACTCCGGGGGGGCCATTCAATGAGCAGTTCTTC
CASSFTPGGPFNEQFF
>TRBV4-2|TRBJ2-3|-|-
TGTGCCAGCAGCCAAGATCTTCGGGGGCGCACAGATACGCAGTATTTT
CASSQDLRGRTDTQYF
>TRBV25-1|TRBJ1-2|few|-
TGTGCCAGCAGTTCACCAAACTATGGCTACACCTTC
CASSSPNYGYTF
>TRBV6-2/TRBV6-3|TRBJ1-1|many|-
TGTGCCAGCAGTTACAGGGGGTCCAACACTGAAGCTTTCTTT
CASSYRGSNTEAFF
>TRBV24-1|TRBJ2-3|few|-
TGTGCCACCAGGAGCGACGCGTCGGGCACAGATACGCAGTATTTT
CATRSDASGTDTQYF
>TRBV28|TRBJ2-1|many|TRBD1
TGTGCCAGCTCCAGGGACAGTAGCTCCTACAATGAGCAGTTCTTC
CASSRDSSSYNEQFF
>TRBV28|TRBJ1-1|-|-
TGTGCCAGCAGACTGGGGACTGGGGCGAACACTGAAGCTTTCTTT
CASRLGTGANTEAFF
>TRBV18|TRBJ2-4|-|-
TGTGCCAGCTCTATGGGGGCCACGAAAAACAAAAACATTCAGTACTTC
CASSMGATKNKNIQYF
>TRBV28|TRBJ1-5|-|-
TGTGCCAGCAGTTTACAGGGGACCAATCAGCCCCAGCATTTT
CASSLQGTNQPQHF
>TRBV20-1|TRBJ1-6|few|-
TGCAGTGCTAGAGATCGAAGACAGTCGTATAATTCACCCCTCCACTTT
CSARDRRQSYNSPLHF
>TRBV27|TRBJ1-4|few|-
TGTGCCAGCAGTCCCCCCCCGAGGGGACCTAATATCATAAATGAAAAACTGTTTTTT
CASSPPPRGPNIINEKLFF
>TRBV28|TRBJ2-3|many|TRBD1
TGTGCCAGCAGTTTCACAGGGGGAGATACGCAGTATTTT
CASSFTGGDTQYF
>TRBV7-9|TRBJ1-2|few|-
TGTGCCAGCAGCGAAATTCAGGGATCCTATGGCTACACCTTC
CASSEIQGSYGYTF
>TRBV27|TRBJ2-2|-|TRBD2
TGTGCCAGCAGTCAGAGACTAGCGGGGGGGCCCGGGGAGCTGTTTTTT
CASSQRLAGGPGELFF
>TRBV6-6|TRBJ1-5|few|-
TGTGCCACCGACCGGGCCGATTATAGCAATCAGCCCCAGCATTTT
CATDRADYSNQPQHF
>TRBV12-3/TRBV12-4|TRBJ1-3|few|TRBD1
TGTGCCAGCAGATCAACGACAGGGAAAGGAGGAAACACCATATATTTT
CASRSTTGKGGNTIYF
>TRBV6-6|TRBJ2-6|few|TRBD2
TGTGCCAGCAGTTACAGTCCTAGCGGGTTCTCTGGGGCCAACGTCCTGACTTTC
CASSYSPSGFSGANVLTF
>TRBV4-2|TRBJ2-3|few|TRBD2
TGTGCCAGCAGCCAAGGGGACTACCCCACAGATACGCAGTATTTT
CASSQGDYPTDTQYF
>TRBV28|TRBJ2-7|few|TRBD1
TGTGCCAGCAGCCCGGGACAGGGGTTGTGGGAGCAGTACTTC
CASSPGQGLWEQYF
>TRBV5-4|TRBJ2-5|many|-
TGTGCCAGCAGCTTGGCCGCGACAGCACAAGAGACCCAGTACTTC
CASSLAATAQETQYF
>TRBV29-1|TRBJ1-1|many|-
TGCAGCGTTGGAAGGACGGGGGCTGGCACTGAAGCTTTCTTT
CSVGRTGAGTEAFF
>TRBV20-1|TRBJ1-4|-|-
TGCAGTGCTTCCGAACTAACCTCTGGCAGGGAAAATGAAAAACTGTTTTTT
CSASELTSGRENEKLFF